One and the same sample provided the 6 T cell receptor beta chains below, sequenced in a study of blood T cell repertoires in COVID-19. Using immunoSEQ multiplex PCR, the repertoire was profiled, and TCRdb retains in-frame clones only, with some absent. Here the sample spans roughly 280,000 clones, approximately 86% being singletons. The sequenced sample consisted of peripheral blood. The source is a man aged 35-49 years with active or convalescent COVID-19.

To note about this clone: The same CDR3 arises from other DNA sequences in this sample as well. The CDR3 bases are TGTGCCAGCACCCGCACCGGGGAGCTGTTTTTT. Protein: CASTRTGELFF. The chain couples TRBV12-3 or TRBV12-4 to TRBJ2-2; D remains unclear. The CDR3 totals 11 residues. Trimming left V 7 bases short and J 4 bases short, with 4 bases between.

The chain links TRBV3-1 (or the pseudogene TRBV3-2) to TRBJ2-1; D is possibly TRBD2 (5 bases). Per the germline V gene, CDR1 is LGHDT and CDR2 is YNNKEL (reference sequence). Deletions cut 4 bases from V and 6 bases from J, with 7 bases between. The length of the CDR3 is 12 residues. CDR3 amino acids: CASSLAGNEQFF. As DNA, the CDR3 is TGTGCCAGCAGCCTGGCGGGCAATGAGCAGTTCTTC.

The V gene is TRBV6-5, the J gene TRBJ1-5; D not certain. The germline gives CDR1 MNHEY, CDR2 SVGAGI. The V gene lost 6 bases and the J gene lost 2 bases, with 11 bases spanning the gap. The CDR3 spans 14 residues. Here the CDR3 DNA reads TGTGCCAGCAGCTCACTGGTTGGCAATCAGCCCCAGCATTTT. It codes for CASSSLVGNQPQHF.

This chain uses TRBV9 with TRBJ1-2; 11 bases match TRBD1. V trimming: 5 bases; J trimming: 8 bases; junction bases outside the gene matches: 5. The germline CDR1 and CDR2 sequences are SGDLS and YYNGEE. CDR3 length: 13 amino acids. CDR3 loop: CASSGQGASGYTF. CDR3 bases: TGTGCCAGCAGTGGACAGGGGGCGTCCGGCTACACCTTC.

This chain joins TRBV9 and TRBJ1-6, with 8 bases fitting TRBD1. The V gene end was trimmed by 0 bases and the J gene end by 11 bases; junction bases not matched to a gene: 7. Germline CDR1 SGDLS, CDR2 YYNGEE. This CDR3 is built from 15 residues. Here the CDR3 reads CASSVEVTGGAPLHF. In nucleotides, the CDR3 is TGTGCCAGCAGCGTAGAAGTTACAGGGGGAGCACCCCTCCACTTT.

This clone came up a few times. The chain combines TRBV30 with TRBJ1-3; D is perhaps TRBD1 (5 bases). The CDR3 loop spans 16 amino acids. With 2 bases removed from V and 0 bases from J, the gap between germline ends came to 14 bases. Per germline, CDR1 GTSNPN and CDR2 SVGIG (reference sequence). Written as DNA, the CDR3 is TGTGCCTGGAGTCCTGGGACTTCCGGCTCTGGAAACACCATATATTTT. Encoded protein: CAWSPGTSGSGNTIYF.